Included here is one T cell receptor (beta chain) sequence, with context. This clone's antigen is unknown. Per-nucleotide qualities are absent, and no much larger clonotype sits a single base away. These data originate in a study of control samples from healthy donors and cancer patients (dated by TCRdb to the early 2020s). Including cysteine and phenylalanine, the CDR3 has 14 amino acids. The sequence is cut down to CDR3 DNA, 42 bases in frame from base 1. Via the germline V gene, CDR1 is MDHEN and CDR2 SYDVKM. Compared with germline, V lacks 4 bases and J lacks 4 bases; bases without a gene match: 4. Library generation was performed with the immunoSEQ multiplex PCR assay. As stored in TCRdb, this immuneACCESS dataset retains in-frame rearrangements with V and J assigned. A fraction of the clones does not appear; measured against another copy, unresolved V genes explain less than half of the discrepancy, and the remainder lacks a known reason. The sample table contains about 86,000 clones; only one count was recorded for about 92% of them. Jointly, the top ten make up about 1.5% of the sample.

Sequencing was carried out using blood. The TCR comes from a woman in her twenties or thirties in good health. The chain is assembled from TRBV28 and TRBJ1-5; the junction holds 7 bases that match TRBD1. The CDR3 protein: CASSSGGSNQPQHF. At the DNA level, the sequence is TGTGCCAGCAGTTCAGGGGGTTCAAATCAGCCCCAGCATTTT.